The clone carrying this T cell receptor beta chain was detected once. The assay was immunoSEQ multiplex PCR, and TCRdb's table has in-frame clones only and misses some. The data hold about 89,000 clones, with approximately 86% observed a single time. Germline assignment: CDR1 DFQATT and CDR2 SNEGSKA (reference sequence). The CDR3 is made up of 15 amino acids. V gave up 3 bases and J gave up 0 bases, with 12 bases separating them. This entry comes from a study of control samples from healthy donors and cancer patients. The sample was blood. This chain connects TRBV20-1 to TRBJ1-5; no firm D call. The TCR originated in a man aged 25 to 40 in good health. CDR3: CSASAPKASNQPQHF. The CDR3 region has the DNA TGCAGTGCTAGTGCCCCGAAGGCTAGCAATCAGCCCCAGCATTTT.